This entry lists 18 T cell receptor beta chains sequenced from one sample in a study of blood T cell repertoires in COVID-19. Profiling relied on immunoSEQ multiplex PCR, and the TCRdb table lists in-frame clones only, not all of them. The data show 250,000 to 300,000 clones, roughly 88% seen once. The specimen sequenced was PBMCs or T cells enriched from blood (not recorded which). The source of these receptors is a woman aged 45-65 years who had recovered from COVID-19.

The rearrangement links TRBV4-1 to TRBJ1-5, with 8 nucleotides matching TRBD1. The germline V gene encodes CDR1 MGHRA and CDR2 YSYEKL. The CDR3 is 18 amino acids. The ends lost 4 bases at V and 2 bases at J; junction bases unmatched: 13. The CDR3 sequence is CASSPVDRVPVGNQPQHF. Written as DNA, the CDR3 is TGCGCCAGCAGCCCCGTGGACAGGGTACCGGTCGGCAATCAGCCCCAGCATTTT.

This clone was seen a few times. The rearrangement joins TRBV10-3 to TRBJ2-2; 7 nucleotides line up with TRBD2. CDR1 is ENHRY, CDR2 SYGVKD, per germline. V shed 2 bases and J 6 bases; nucleotides not matched to a gene: 24. The CDR3 totals 21 residues. This chain's CDR3 is CAISERIQPLADKKGPGELFF. The CDR3 bases are TGTGCCATCAGTGAGAGGATCCAGCCCCTAGCGGACAAAAAGGGGCCCGGGGAGCTGTTTTTT.

This sequence joins TRBV28 and TRBJ1-2; weak D call: TRBD1 (6 bases). The CDR3 spans 15 residues. Trimming pared 4 bases from V and 2 bases from J, leaving 14 bases between. Germline CDR1 and CDR2: MDHEN and SYDVKM. The chain's CDR3 is CASSSSGQKNYGYTF. Here the CDR3 DNA reads TGTGCCAGCAGTTCTTCAGGACAGAAGAACTATGGCTACACCTTC.

J is TRBJ1-3 and V is TRBV19, with D hard to call. V was cut by 10 bases and J by 3 bases, with 16 bases left in between. The CDR3 consists of 14 residues. CDR1 is LNHDA and CDR2 is SQIVND in the germline V gene (reference sequence). CDR3 residues: CATQGGGIGNTIYF. DNA of the CDR3: TGTGCCACCCAAGGCGGAGGGATTGGAAACACCATATATTTT.

This sequence joins TRBV5-1 and TRBJ2-5; TRBD1 might be the D (6 bases). Germline lookup yields CDR1 SGHRS and CDR2 YFSETQ. This CDR3 contains 18 residues. Trimming cost V 2 bases and J 0 bases, with 20 bases left between them. CDR3 coding DNA: TGCGCCAGCAGCTTTGTTCAGGGGACACCTCATTACCAAGAGACCCAGTACTTC. Protein: CASSFVQGTPHYQETQYF.

The chain couples TRBV28 to TRBJ2-1, with a possible D match to TRBD2 (5 bases). With 5 bases removed from V and 0 bases from J, the gap between germline ends came to 11 bases. Germline V CDR1 and CDR2: MDHEN, SYDVKM. The CDR3 contains 15 residues. The CDR3 DNA sequence: TGTGCCAGCAGTACCGGGGAAAACTCCTACAATGAGCAGTTCTTC. Translating gives CASSTGENSYNEQFF.

V usage is TRBV28 and J usage is TRBJ2-3, with D perhaps matching TRBD2 (5 bases). CDR3 length: 15 residues. Trimming shortened V by 8 bases and J by 5 bases, and 20 bases separated the two germline ends. CDR1 and CDR2 (germline): MDHEN, SYDVKM. The CDR3 DNA is TGTGCCAGCGCTAGCCCCGGGTCTTCAGGAGATACGCAGTATTTT. This gives the protein CASASPGSSGDTQYF.

The genes are TRBV24-1 and TRBJ2-7; D may be TRBD2 (6 bases). The ends were cut back, 7 bases at V and 2 bases at J, with 20 bases in the middle. This CDR3 has 16 residues. Looked up from germline, CDR1 is KGHDR and CDR2 is SFDVKD. In DNA, the CDR3 is TGTGCCACCAGCCCCTATCCCCGCGGGGCCACCTACGAGCAGTACTTC. Protein product: CATSPYPRGATYEQYF.

The rearrangement uses TRBV29-1 and TRBJ2-7, with 10 bases matching TRBD1. The V segment lost 4 bases and the J segment 6 bases; nucleotides outside the gene matches: 6. There are 13 residues in the CDR3. The germline gives CDR1 SQVTM, CDR2 ANQGSEA. CDR3: CSVVRDRGTEQYF. CDR3 DNA: TGCAGCGTTGTCCGGGACAGGGGTACCGAGCAGTACTTC.

On this clone: The sample contains more than one DNA sequence encoding this CDR3. The chain combines TRBV12-3 or TRBV12-4 with TRBJ2-1; no clear D gene. CDR3 length: 11 residues. V was cut by 5 bases and J by 7 bases, with 6 bases left in between. CDR3 residues: CASSPLNEQFF. CDR3 DNA sequence: TGTGCCAGCAGTCCTCTTAATGAGCAGTTCTTC.

This chain links TRBV21-1 with TRBJ1-2. TRBV21-1 is tagged as a pseudogene. This CDR3 spans 19 amino acids. DNA of the CDR3: TGTGCCAGCAGCATTGATGTAAAGGGGGTGCGCGGGGGAAACTATGGCTACACCTTC. It yields the protein CASSIDVKGVRGGNYGYTF.

This chain joins TRBV20-1 and TRBJ1-5; D may be TRBD1 (6 bases). Germline V gene data show CDR1 as DFQATT and CDR2 as SNEGSKA (reference sequence). This CDR3 has 16 residues. V lost 6 bases, J lost 2 bases, and 20 bases lay in between. The CDR3 nucleotides are TGCAGTGCGAGTGGGGGGCATATTGGCCGCAATCAGCCCCAGCATTTT. It yields the protein CSASGGHIGRNQPQHF.

The chain recombines TRBV7-6 with TRBJ1-2; possibly TRBD1 for D (6 bases). V was trimmed by 5 bases and J by 11 bases, leaving 18 bases between them. This CDR3 has 13 amino acids. The germline V gene encodes CDR1 SGHVS and CDR2 FNYEAQ. The chain's CDR3 is CASSPGDTSRYTF. The CDR3 nucleotides are TGTGCCAGCAGCCCCGGGGACACCTCCCGGTACACCTTC.

The chain recombines TRBV6-6 with TRBJ2-2; 7 bases are a match to TRBD1. CDR3 length: 16 amino acids. The germline CDR1 and CDR2 sequences are MNHNY and SVGAGI (reference sequence). V dropped 5 bases and J dropped 4; count of bases not matched to a gene: 10. Here the CDR3 DNA reads TGTGCCAGCAGTCCCCGCGGCAGGGGGTCCACCGGGGAGCTGTTTTTT. Translating it yields CASSPRGRGSTGELFF.

This chain joins TRBV5-1 and TRBJ2-2, with 10 positions matching TRBD1. V trimming: 3 bases; J trimming: 6 bases; junction bases outside the gene matches: 11. This CDR3 is built from 17 residues. Per the germline V gene, CDR1 is SGHRS and CDR2 is YFSETQ. CDR3 DNA: TGCGCCAGCAGCTACAGGACCGGGACAGGGGCTCCCGGGGAGCTGTTTTTT. This gives the protein CASSYRTGTGAPGELFF.

V usage is TRBV18 and J usage is TRBJ2-1, with 8 bases identical to TRBD1. The CDR3 is 16 amino acids. After removal of 3 bases from V and 6 bases from J, the junction contained 10 bases not matched to a gene. CDR1 is KGHSH, CDR2 LQKENI, per germline. CDR3 nucleotides: TGTGCCAGCTCACCGAGGGGGGCAGGGGGCATCAATGAGCAGTTCTTC. Translated: CASSPRGAGGINEQFF.

This clone has only one observation. The rearrangement joins TRBV5-5 to TRBJ2-2; possible D gene TRBD2, 6 bases. V gave up 0 bases and J gave up 5 bases, with 14 bases separating them. CDR1 and CDR2 (germline): SGHKS, YYEKEE (reference sequence). The CDR3 extends over 16 amino acids. The CDR3 reads CASSLVAGRRTGELFF. The CDR3 DNA reads TGTGCCAGCAGCTTGGTGGCGGGGCGGCGGACCGGGGAGCTGTTTTTT.

This chain connects TRBV6-1 to TRBJ2-5; 8 bases line up with TRBD1. The CDR3 has 16 amino acids. Per the germline V gene, CDR1 is MNHNS and CDR2 is SASEGT. V lost 1 base, J lost 5 bases, and 9 bases stayed unmatched. CDR3 sequence: CASSEVGTGGWETQYF. CDR3 in DNA: TGTGCCAGCAGTGAAGTAGGAACAGGGGGGTGGGAGACCCAGTACTTC.